This T cell receptor (beta chain) was observed in a study of blood T cell repertoires in COVID-19 (TCRdb year 2020). Study-wide context: The collaborator samples originated in the United States, Italy and Spain and spanned the acute and convalescent phases of COVID-19. Subjects who had been exposed to COVID-19, were actively infected with it, or had recovered from it provided the deeply sampled blood TCRbeta repertoires that made up the dataset. The material from the prospective study consisted of cDNA or gDNA derived from T cells, B-cell-depleted T cells, or PBMCs. The repertoires were released in a freely available public database intended as a resource for research on the immune response to SARS-CoV-2. The samples were drawn from the first 160 participants of the ongoing ImmuneRACE study and from more than 1,000 subjects provided by 6 global collaborators. A de-identified subject ID, COVID-19 status, age in years and sex were almost always included in the sample metadata. Where available, HLA class I and class II types were taken from metadata supplied by the sample provider and were not determined by assay-based typing.

TCRbeta CDR3 regions were amplified from genomic DNA by means of the immunoSEQ Assay, a bias-controlled multiplex PCR. In the original analysis: Within the assay, amplification of reference gene primers was used to estimate how many nucleated cells each sample contained. To quantify the absolute abundance of each unique TCRbeta CDR3 rearrangement, sequence reads were collapsed and filtered. For each sample, productive Simpson clonality was calculated as the square root of Simpson's diversity index over productive rearrangements. Not all clones reach the TCRdb copy of this immuneACCESS table, which keeps in-frame sequences only. Checked studies attribute under half of the gap to unresolved V genes and leave the rest unexplained. V and J calls and clone size are given by that table; D and trimming were obtained from the DNA. Across this sample there are hundreds of thousands of clones, with about 88% seen only once. 1.5% to 2% of the sample rests with the top ten.

A word on this clone: It has no known antigen specificity. Base-call qualities are not available, and no considerably larger clone is one nucleotide away. At the DNA level, this CDR3 is encoded by other sequences in the same sample as well.

The CDR3 spans 13 residues, from the cysteine through the phenylalanine. This entry keeps only the CDR3 DNA: 39 bases, framed from base 1. The germline V gene yields SGHRS for CDR1 and YFSETQ for CDR2. Here V drops 4 bases and J drops 4 bases, and the junction holds 2 bases not matched to any gene. In the prospective study, participants were roughly 18 to 95 years old, resided in fewer than 25 geographic areas of the United States, and were enrolled through a virtual design. In the prospective study, cohorts were assigned on the basis of participant-reported clinical history obtained from a screening survey and a study questionnaire. ImmuneRACE Cohort 3 recovered participants were defined by two consecutive negative NP/OP PCR tests, healthcare professional clearance, or symptom resolution. Mobile phlebotomists in the prospective study collected whole blood, serum and a nasopharyngeal or oropharyngeal swab from every participant. Prospective study participants could optionally give additional blood draws and questionnaires over an approximately two-month period. Before DNA extraction, prospective study blood samples were shipped either frozen or at room temperature.

The research as a whole found: How much clinical and demographic metadata was included differed by source and by participant, and the metadata was provided uncurated.

The receptor comes from a woman aged 50 to 65 who had recovered from COVID-19. Sequences were obtained from PBMCs or T cells enriched from blood (not recorded which). The V and J genes are TRBV5-1 and TRBJ1-5, and 7 bases in between align with TRBD1. The DNA is TGCGCCAGCAGCCCGGGACAGAATCAGCCCCAGCATTTT. Translated, this gives CASSPGQNQPQHF.